The 10 T cell receptor beta chains below were found in one sample sequenced in a study of T cell responses to AZD1222 COVID-19 vaccine. Clones were read by immunoSEQ multiplex PCR, and TCRdb kept only the in-frame ones, dropping some. The profile shows 110,000 to 150,000 clones, approximately 92% of them singletons. The specimen was peripheral blood, collected 28 days after the second AZD1222 dose. The receptor set was obtained from an adult who received the AZD1222 COVID-19 vaccine.

The J gene is TRBJ2-5, the V gene TRBV19, with D tentatively TRBD1 (5 bases). Per the germline V gene, CDR1 is LNHDA and CDR2 is SQIVND (reference sequence). V lost 0 bases, J lost 5 bases, and 13 bases lay in between. CDR3 length: 15 residues. The DNA for the CDR3 is TGTGCCAGTAGTATAGAATGGTCAGGGCCGGAGACCCAGTACTTC. This gives the protein CASSIEWSGPETQYF.

This chain joins TRBV3-1 (or the pseudogene TRBV3-2) and TRBJ2-7; TRBD2 matches 7 bases. Germline values: CDR1 LGHDT, CDR2 YNNKEL (reference sequence). V shed 2 bases, J shed 7 bases, and the junction held 8 bases outside the gene matches. The CDR3 length is 14 residues. The chain's CDR3 is CASSQFDGGREQYF. The CDR3 DNA reads TGTGCCAGCAGCCAATTTGACGGGGGGAGGGAGCAGTACTTC.

Written as DNA, the CDR3 is TGTGCCAGCAGCCAAGATTCTAGCAGGGGGAGCTCCTACAATGAGCAGTTCTTC. This encodes CASSQDSSRGSSYNEQFF. The chain employs TRBV3-1 (or the pseudogene TRBV3-2) and TRBJ2-1, with TRBD1 matching over 7 bases. J gave up 0 bases and V 0 bases, and 8 bases lay outside the gene matches. Germline V lookup: CDR1 LGHDT, CDR2 YNNKEL (reference sequence). CDR3 length equals 18 residues.

The chain combines TRBV5-1 with TRBJ1-5; D gene ambiguous. This CDR3 is built from 14 residues. The germline V and J ends were trimmed by 0 bases and 1 base, with 5 bases remaining between them. Germline V lookup: CDR1 SGHRS, CDR2 YFSETQ. DNA for the CDR3: TGCGCCAGCAGCTTGGGAGGGAGCAATCAGCCCCAGCATTTT. This gives the protein CASSLGGSNQPQHF.

The rearrangement uses TRBV7-9 and TRBJ1-5; D is unclear. This CDR3 has 17 amino acids. The V gene's germline CDR1 is SEHNR and CDR2 FQNEAQ (reference sequence). V lost 3 bases to trimming and J lost 0 bases, with 15 bases between them. The CDR3 sequence is CASSLVGSSLSNQPQHF. CDR3 nucleotides: TGTGCCAGCAGCTTGGTAGGCAGCTCCCTTAGCAATCAGCCCCAGCATTTT.

This clone was counted a single time. The gene calls are TRBV5-4 and TRBJ2-1, with 12 bases aligning to TRBD2. Germline assignment: CDR1 SGHNT and CDR2 YYREEE (reference sequence). The CDR3 extends over 15 amino acids. J gave up 9 bases and V 1 base, and 5 bases lay outside the gene matches. This CDR3 reads CASSLTSGRRIEQFF. The CDR3 nucleotides read TGTGCCAGCAGCTTGACTAGCGGGAGGAGAATTGAGCAGTTCTTC.

The chain recombines TRBV7-9 with TRBJ2-7; a possible D gene is TRBD1 (5 bases). The germline CDR1 and CDR2 sequences are SEHNR and FQNEAQ (reference sequence). The V and J ends lost 2 bases and 3 bases respectively, with 11 bases between them. CDR3 length equals 14 residues. CDR3: CASSLSGHHYEQYF. The CDR3 region has the DNA TGTGCCAGCAGCTTATCAGGGCACCACTACGAGCAGTACTTC.

The chain links TRBV30 to TRBJ1-2; D possibly corresponds to TRBD1 (5 bases). This CDR3 contains 14 residues. Trimming removed 3 bases from V and 3 bases from J, with 14 bases in between. Germline V gives CDR1 GTSNPN, CDR2 SVGIG (reference sequence). CDR3 nucleotide sequence: TGTGCCTGGAGCGCCACAGGTTACGACTATGGCTACACCTTC. It is translated as CAWSATGYDYGYTF. The variable domain in full, completed from reference TRBV30 and TRBJ1-2, reads SQTIHQWPATLVQPVGSPLSLECTVEGTSNPNLYWYRQAAGRGLQLLFYSVGIGQISSEVPQNLSASRPQDRQFILSSKKLLLSDSGFYLCAWSATGYDYGYTFGSGTRLTVV.

The rearrangement uses TRBV7-8 and TRBJ2-5; 10 bases match TRBD2. The V gene end was trimmed by 1 base and the J gene end by 4 bases; junction bases not matched to a gene: 0. This CDR3 contains 14 residues. Per germline, CDR1 SGHVS and CDR2 FQNEAQ. The CDR3 here is CASSLGLAGETQYF. The CDR3 DNA follows: TGTGCCAGCAGCTTAGGACTAGCGGGAGAGACCCAGTACTTC.

This clone was observed once. This chain's CDR3 is CASSASLYHTIYF. DNA of the CDR3: TGTGCCAGCAGTGCGAGTTTGTACCACACCATATATTTT. This chain uses TRBV27 with TRBJ1-3, with D uncertain. Germline CDR1 and CDR2: MNHEY and SMNVEV (reference sequence). The CDR3 is 13 amino acids. The V gene lost 5 bases and the J gene lost 8 bases, with 13 bases spanning the gap.